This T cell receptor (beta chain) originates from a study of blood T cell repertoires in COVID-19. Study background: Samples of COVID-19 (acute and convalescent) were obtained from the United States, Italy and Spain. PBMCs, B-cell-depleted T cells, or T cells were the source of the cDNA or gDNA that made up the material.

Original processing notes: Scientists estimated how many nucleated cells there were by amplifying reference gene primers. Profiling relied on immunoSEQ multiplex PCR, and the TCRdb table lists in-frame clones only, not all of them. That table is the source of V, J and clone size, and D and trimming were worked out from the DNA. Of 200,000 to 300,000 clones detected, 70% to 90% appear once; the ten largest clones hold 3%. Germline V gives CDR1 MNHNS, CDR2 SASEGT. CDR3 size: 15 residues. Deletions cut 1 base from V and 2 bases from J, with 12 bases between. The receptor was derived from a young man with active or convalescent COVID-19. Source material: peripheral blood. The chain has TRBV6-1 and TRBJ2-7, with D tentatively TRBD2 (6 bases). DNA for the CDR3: TGTGCCAGCAGTGAAGTGACTAGTAATCCCTACGAGCAGTACTTC. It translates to CASSEVTSNPYEQYF.